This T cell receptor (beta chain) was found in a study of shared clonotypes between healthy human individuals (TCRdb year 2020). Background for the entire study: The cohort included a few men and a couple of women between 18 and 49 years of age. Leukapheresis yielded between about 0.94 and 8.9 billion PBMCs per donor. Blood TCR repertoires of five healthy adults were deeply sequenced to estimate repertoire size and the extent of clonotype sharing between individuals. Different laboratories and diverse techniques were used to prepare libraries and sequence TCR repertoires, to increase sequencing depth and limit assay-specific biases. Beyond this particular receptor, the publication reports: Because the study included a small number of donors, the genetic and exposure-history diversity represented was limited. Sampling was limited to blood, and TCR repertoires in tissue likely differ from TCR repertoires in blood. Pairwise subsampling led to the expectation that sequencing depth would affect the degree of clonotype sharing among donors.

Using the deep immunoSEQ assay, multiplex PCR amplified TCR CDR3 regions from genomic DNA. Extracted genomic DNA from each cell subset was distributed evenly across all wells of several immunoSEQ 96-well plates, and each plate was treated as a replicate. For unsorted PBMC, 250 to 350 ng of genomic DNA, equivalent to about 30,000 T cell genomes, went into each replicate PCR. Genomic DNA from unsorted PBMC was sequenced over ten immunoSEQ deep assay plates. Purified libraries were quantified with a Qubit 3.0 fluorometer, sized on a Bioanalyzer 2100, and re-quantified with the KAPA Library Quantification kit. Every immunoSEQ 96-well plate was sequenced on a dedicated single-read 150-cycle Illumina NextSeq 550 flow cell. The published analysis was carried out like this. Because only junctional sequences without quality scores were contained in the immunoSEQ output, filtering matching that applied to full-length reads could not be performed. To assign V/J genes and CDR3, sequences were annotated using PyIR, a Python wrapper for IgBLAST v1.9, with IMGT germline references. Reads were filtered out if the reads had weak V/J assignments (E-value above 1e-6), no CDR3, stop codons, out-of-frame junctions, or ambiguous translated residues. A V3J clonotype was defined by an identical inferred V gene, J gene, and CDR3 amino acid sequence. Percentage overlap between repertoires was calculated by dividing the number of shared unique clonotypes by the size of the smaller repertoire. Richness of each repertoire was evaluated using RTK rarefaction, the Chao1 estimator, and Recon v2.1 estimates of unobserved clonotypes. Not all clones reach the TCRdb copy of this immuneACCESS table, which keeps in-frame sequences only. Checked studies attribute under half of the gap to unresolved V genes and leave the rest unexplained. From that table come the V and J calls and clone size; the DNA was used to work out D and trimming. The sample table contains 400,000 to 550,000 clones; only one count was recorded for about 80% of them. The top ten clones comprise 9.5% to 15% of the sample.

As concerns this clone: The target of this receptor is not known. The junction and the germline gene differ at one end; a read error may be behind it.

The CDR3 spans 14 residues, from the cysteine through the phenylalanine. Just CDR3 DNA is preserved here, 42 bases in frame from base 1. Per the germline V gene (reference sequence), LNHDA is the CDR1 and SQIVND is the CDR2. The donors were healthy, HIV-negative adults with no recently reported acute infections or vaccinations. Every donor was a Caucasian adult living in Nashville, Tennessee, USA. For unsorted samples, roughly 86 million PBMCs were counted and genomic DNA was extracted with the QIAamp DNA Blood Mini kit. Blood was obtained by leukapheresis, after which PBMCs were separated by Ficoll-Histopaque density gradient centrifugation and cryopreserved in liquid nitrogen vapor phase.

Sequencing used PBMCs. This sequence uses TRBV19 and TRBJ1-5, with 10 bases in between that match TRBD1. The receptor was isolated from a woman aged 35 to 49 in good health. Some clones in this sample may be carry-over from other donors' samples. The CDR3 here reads CASSVDRGPQPQHF. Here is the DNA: TGTGCCAGTAGTGTAGACAGGGGGCCTCAGCCCCAGCATTTT.